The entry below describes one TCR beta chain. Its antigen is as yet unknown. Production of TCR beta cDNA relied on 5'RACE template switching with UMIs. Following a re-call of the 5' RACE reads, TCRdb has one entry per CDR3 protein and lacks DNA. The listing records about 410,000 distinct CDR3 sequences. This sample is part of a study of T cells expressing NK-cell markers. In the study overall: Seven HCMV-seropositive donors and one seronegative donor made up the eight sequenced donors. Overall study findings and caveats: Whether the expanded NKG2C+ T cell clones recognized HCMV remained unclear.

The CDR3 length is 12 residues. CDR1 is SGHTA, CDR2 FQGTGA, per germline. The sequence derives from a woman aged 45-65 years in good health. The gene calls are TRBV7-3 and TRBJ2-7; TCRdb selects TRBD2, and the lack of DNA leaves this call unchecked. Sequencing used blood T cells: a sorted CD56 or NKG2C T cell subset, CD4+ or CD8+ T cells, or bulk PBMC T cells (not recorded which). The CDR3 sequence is CASSLSGEEQYF.